Shown below are 32 T cell receptor beta chains from a single sample sequenced in a study of T cell responses to AZD1222 COVID-19 vaccine. TCRdb keeps only in-frame clones here, not all; method: immunoSEQ multiplex PCR. The table lists 52,000 or so clones, 84% of them singletons, with around 27% in the top ten. The starting material was peripheral blood, obtained on day 0 of AZD1222 vaccination. The receptors originated from an adult in good health.

The chain combines TRBV7-3 with TRBJ2-1; TRBD2 matches 9 bases. CDR1 is SGHTA and CDR2 is FQGTGA in the germline V gene. V shed 4 bases and J 8 bases; nucleotides not matched to a gene: 9. This CDR3 comprises 15 residues. The CDR3, as DNA: TGTGCCAGCAGCTACGGGACTAGCCTACAGGATGAGCAGTTCTTC. Amino acid sequence: CASSYGTSLQDEQFF.

The rearrangement joins TRBV5-1 to TRBJ2-4, with D possibly matching TRBD1 (6 bases). Germline V gene lookup returns CDR1 SGHRS and CDR2 YFSETQ. The CDR3 is 14 residues long. V lost 0 bases to trimming and J lost 8 bases, with 12 bases between them. The CDR3 reads CASSLGGGEDIQYF. CDR3 sequence (DNA): TGCGCCAGCAGCTTGGGAGGGGGAGAGGACATTCAGTACTTC.

This clone is deemed medium-sized (0.01 to 0.1%). The J gene is TRBJ1-1, the V gene TRBV30, with unresolved D. V shed 4 bases and J shed 3 bases, with 6 bases lying between them. Germline V gene data show CDR1 as GTSNPN and CDR2 as SVGIG (reference sequence). The CDR3 consists of 11 residues. The CDR3 protein is CAWIRDTEAFF. CDR3 DNA: TGTGCCTGGATTAGGGACACTGAAGCTTTCTTT.

The chain has TRBV13 and TRBJ2-1; 11 positions match TRBD2. The germline CDR1 and CDR2 sequences are PRHDT and FYEKMQ (reference sequence). The V segment lost 5 bases and the J segment 9 bases; nucleotides outside the gene matches: 6. The CDR3 is 14 amino acids. CDR3 bases: TGTGCCAGCAGCATGCTAGCGGGAGGTACTGAGCAGTTCTTC. Translation gives CASSMLAGGTEQFF.

The chain recombines TRBV9 with TRBJ1-6, with 7 bases lining up with TRBD1. V lost 1 base, J lost 0 bases, and 4 bases stayed unmatched. This CDR3 has 17 amino acids. CDR1 and CDR2 from the germline V gene are SGDLS and YYNGEE. Here the CDR3 reads CASSVHQGGSYNSPLHF. Here the CDR3 DNA reads TGTGCCAGCAGCGTACACCAGGGGGGCTCCTATAATTCACCCCTCCACTTT.

This clone appeared a few times. The V gene is TRBV19, the J gene TRBJ2-7; TRBD2 agrees at 15 bases. CDR3 length equals 19 residues. CDR1 is LNHDA and CDR2 is SQIVND in the germline V gene (reference sequence). The ends lost 2 bases at V and 3 bases at J; junction bases unmatched: 11. CDR3 sequence: CASSIRGLAGGLRNYEQYF. CDR3 DNA: TGTGCCAGTAGTATACGAGGACTAGCGGGAGGGCTTCGAAACTACGAGCAGTACTTC.

The rearrangement links TRBV30 to TRBJ1-5; maybe TRBD1 (6 bases). From germline, CDR1 is GTSNPN and CDR2 SVGIG (reference sequence). V lost 0 bases, J lost 11 bases, and 11 bases lay in between. This CDR3 comprises 12 residues. The CDR3 loop is CAWSVGGDTQHF. The CDR3 DNA sequence: TGTGCCTGGAGTGTAGGGGGGGATACCCAGCATTTT.

This chain joins TRBV4-1 and TRBJ1-1; 7 bases line up with TRBD1. V lost 4 bases and J lost 0; bases outside the gene matches: 5. The length of the CDR3 is 15 residues. CDR1 is MGHRA and CDR2 is YSYEKL in the germline V gene. CDR3 region: CASSLPGGVNTEAFF. In DNA, the CDR3 is TGCGCCAGCAGCCTTCCAGGGGGAGTGAACACTGAAGCTTTCTTT.

The chain couples TRBV19 to TRBJ1-2; D might be TRBD1 (6 bases). V was pared by 8 bases and J by 1 base, with 14 bases between. The CDR3 covers 14 residues. Germline V lookup: CDR1 LNHDA, CDR2 SQIVND (reference sequence). The CDR3 protein is CASRGLTDNYGYTF. DNA for the CDR3: TGTGCCAGTCGGGGGCTCACAGATAACTATGGCTACACCTTC.

This chain joins TRBV5-1 and TRBJ2-2; 7 bases fit TRBD2. Germline lookup yields CDR1 SGHRS and CDR2 YFSETQ. This CDR3 is built from 16 residues. Unmatched junction bases numbered 3, after V lost 0 bases and J lost 1 base. The CDR3 sequence is CASSLEVAGNTGELFF. CDR3 sequence (DNA): TGCGCCAGCAGCTTGGAAGTAGCGGGGAACACCGGGGAGCTGTTTTTT.

Details on this clone: At one end, the junction sequence differs from germline, possibly due to a read error. The chain carries TRBV7-9 and TRBJ2-3, with 8 positions matching TRBD2. The CDR3 is 16 residues long. Germline-derived CDR1 and CDR2 are SEHNR and FQNEAQ (reference sequence). The CDR3, as DNA: TGTGCCAGCAGCTCCAGCCGAGAGCGGGAGTTCACGGCAGACCGATTT. It specifies CASSSSREREFTADRF.

This chain uses TRBV19 with TRBJ2-5; 9 nucleotides align to TRBD2. Germline CDR1 LNHDA, CDR2 SQIVND (reference sequence). Trimming at V came to 7 bases and at J to 5 bases, leaving 11 bases not matched to a gene. The CDR3 spans 15 residues. The chain's CDR3 is CASMPSSGGRETQYF. The CDR3 DNA reads as TGTGCCAGTATGCCGAGTAGCGGGGGTCGGGAGACCCAGTACTTC.

The V and J genes are TRBV28 and TRBJ2-5, with 7 bases that match TRBD1. CDR1 MDHEN and CDR2 SYDVKM come from the germline V gene. The CDR3 is 13 residues long. Trimming removed 4 bases from V and 3 bases from J; junction bases left unmatched: 2. The CDR3 protein is CASSSGQKETQYF. DNA for the CDR3: TGTGCCAGCAGTTCGGGACAGAAAGAGACCCAGTACTTC.

The chain uses TRBV7-6 and TRBJ2-3, with unresolved D. Germline lookup yields CDR1 SGHVS and CDR2 FNYEAQ. The CDR3 is 15 amino acids. The V end lost 1 base, the J end lost 2 bases, and 10 bases lay between the germline ends. The CDR3, as DNA: TGTGCCAGCAGCTTAGGAGTCACATCCACAGATACGCAGTATTTT. Its protein is CASSLGVTSTDTQYF.

This clone was counted a few times. The chain has TRBV11-2 and TRBJ1-5; D unclear. V lost 6 bases and J lost 1, with 7 bases in between. Germline CDR1 and CDR2: SGHAT and FQNNGV. The CDR3 is made up of 13 amino acids. This chain's CDR3 is CASSGRSNQPQHF. CDR3 DNA: TGTGCCAGCAGTGGACGGAGCAATCAGCCCCAGCATTTT.

About this clone: The junction differs from germline at one of its ends, possibly a read error. The chain couples TRBV6-1 to TRBJ2-6, with a tentative D call TRBD1 (6 bases). The CDR3 sequence is 15 residues long. Germline CDR1 MNHNS, CDR2 SASEGT. DNA of the CDR3: TGTGCCAGCAGAGAAGGGGGCTCTGGGGCCAACGTCCTGACTTTC. The encoded protein is CASREGGSGANVLTF.

V gene TRBV9 combines with J gene TRBJ2-5, with no clear D. This CDR3 is 15 amino acids long. V shed 0 bases and J shed 1 base, with 10 bases lying between them. CDR1 SGDLS and CDR2 YYNGEE come from the germline V gene. This CDR3 is CASSVGVSVQETQYF. The DNA for the CDR3 is TGTGCCAGCAGCGTAGGGGTCTCGGTCCAAGAGACCCAGTACTTC.

The chain uses TRBV7-9 and TRBJ2-1; D might be TRBD2 (5 bases). Germline CDR1 reads SEHNR; CDR2 reads FQNEAQ (reference sequence). Trimming pared 5 bases from V and 9 bases from J, leaving 11 bases between. The CDR3 sequence is 12 residues long. DNA of the CDR3: TGTGCCAGCAGCAGTCCAGCGGCTGAGCAGTTCTTC. Protein product: CASSSPAAEQFF.

V is TRBV11-3 and J is TRBJ2-3; tentatively, D is TRBD2 (5 bases). V was clipped by 6 bases and J by 6 bases, with 16 bases between them. From germline, CDR1 is SGHNT and CDR2 YENEEA. The CDR3 is made up of 14 amino acids. In nucleotides, the CDR3 is TGTGCCAGCAGTCAAGGCGGGTTAGTGGATACGCAGTATTTT. Translation: CASSQGGLVDTQYF.

The V call is TRBV18, the J call TRBJ1-4; D not resolved. CDR1 and CDR2 from the germline V gene are KGHSH and LQKENI. CDR3 length: 15 residues. Trimming stripped 0 bases from V and 6 bases from J, with 11 bases between. CDR3 in amino acids: CASSPPGGRDEKLFF. The CDR3 nucleotides read TGTGCCAGCTCACCACCGGGAGGGAGGGATGAAAAACTGTTTTTT.

The genes are TRBV25-1 and TRBJ2-1; 9 nucleotides agree with TRBD2. CDR1 MGHDK and CDR2 SYGVNS come from the germline V gene. The CDR3 consists of 14 residues. The V and J ends lost 6 bases and 8 bases, in that order; junction bases with no gene match: 8. The CDR3 coding sequence is TGTGCCAGCAGGGTTAGCGGGAGTACGGATGAGCAGTTCTTC. As protein: CASRVSGSTDEQFF.

This clone was seen a single time. The chain uses TRBV7-2 and TRBJ1-3, with unresolved D. V lost 5 bases and J lost 1, with 12 bases in between. The CDR3 consists of 15 residues. CDR1 is SGHTA and CDR2 is FQGNSA in the germline V gene. The CDR3 is CASSQGVISGNTIYF. The CDR3 region has the DNA TGTGCCAGCAGCCAAGGAGTTATTTCTGGAAACACCATATATTTT.

This chain joins TRBV11-2 and TRBJ2-7; the match to TRBD2 covers 8 bases. CDR3 size: 15 residues. The germline CDR1 and CDR2 sequences are SGHAT and FQNNGV. V trimming: 2 bases; J trimming: 2 bases; junction bases outside the gene matches: 5. Here the CDR3 reads CASSLLELAAYEQYF. In DNA form, the CDR3 reads TGTGCCAGCAGCTTACTTGAACTAGCGGCCTACGAGCAGTACTTC.

The V call is TRBV6-5, the J call TRBJ2-2, with 8 bases that match TRBD2. CDR3 length: 15 residues. With V trimmed by 0 bases and J by 8 bases, 5 bases remained unmatched. Germline lookup yields CDR1 MNHEY and CDR2 SVGAGI. The CDR3 spells CASSYSASGQGELFF. The CDR3 coding sequence is TGTGCCAGCAGTTACTCAGCTAGCGGGCAGGGGGAGCTGTTTTTT.

The CDR3 DNA sequence: TGTGCCAGCAGCCTTCACACAGATACGCAGTATTTT. It is translated as CASSLHTDTQYF. The J gene is TRBJ2-3, the V gene TRBV11-3; no firm D call. The CDR3 covers 12 residues. The V gene lost 5 bases and the J gene lost 2 bases, with 5 bases spanning the gap. Germline V CDR1 and CDR2: SGHNT, YENEEA.

This clone appeared once. The chain carries TRBV7-7 and TRBJ2-1; TRBD2 matches 8 bases. This CDR3 spans 16 amino acids. The V gene's germline CDR1 is SSHAT and CDR2 FNYEAQ (reference sequence). V lost 1 base, J lost 2 bases, and 4 bases stayed unmatched. As DNA, the CDR3 is TGTGCCAGCAGCTTAGTGGCGGGAGGCCCCTACAATGAGCAGTTCTTC. It specifies CASSLVAGGPYNEQFF. The whole variable domain, filled in from reference TRBV7-7 and TRBJ2-1, reads GAGVSQSPRYKVTKRGQDVTLRCDPISSHATLYWYQQALGQGPEFLTYFNYEAQPDKSGLPSDRFSAERPEGSISTLTIQRTEQRDSAMYRCASSLVAGGPYNEQFFGPGTRLTVL.

J is TRBJ1-4 and V is TRBV29-1, with a weak D call TRBD1 (6 bases). Trimming stripped 6 bases from V and 3 bases from J, with 17 bases between. The CDR3 sequence is 15 residues long. In germline, CDR1 is SQVTM, CDR2 ANQGSEA. CDR3 nucleotide sequence: TGCAGCGTCAGGACATCAGGGGAGCCTAATGAAAAACTGTTTTTT. Its protein product is CSVRTSGEPNEKLFF.

The chain's CDR3 is CASSPSGTSGRDEQFF. DNA for the CDR3: TGTGCCAGCAGCCCGTCTGGGACTAGCGGGAGGGATGAGCAGTTCTTC. This chain links TRBV11-3 with TRBJ2-1, with TRBD2 identical over 16 bases. This CDR3 region has 16 residues. V trimming: 5 bases; J trimming: 8 bases; junction bases outside the gene matches: 6. From germline, CDR1 is SGHNT and CDR2 YENEEA.

This chain uses TRBV3-1 (or the pseudogene TRBV3-2) with TRBJ1-5; D is ambiguous. The germline gives CDR1 LGHDT, CDR2 YNNKEL (reference sequence). Between the trimmed V and J ends, which lost 3 bases and 5 bases, there was a span of 23 bases. CDR3 length equals 18 residues. The CDR3 sequence: CASSHSPGRFRKDQPQHF. As DNA, the CDR3 is TGTGCCAGCAGCCATTCCCCGGGGAGATTCCGGAAAGATCAGCCCCAGCATTTT.

The chain recombines TRBV2 with TRBJ1-4, with no clear D. CDR1 is SNHLY and CDR2 is FYNNEI in the germline V gene. The V end lost 7 bases, the J end lost 7 bases, and 16 bases lay between the germline ends. There are 14 residues in the CDR3. The CDR3 DNA sequence: TGTGCCAGCAACGACCGGGTCCTTGGTGAAAAACTGTTTTTT. Translated: CASNDRVLGEKLFF.

The chain carries TRBV11-3 and TRBJ2-1, with TRBD2 matching 7 bases. Germline-derived CDR1 and CDR2 are SGHNT and YENEEA. CDR3 length equals 17 residues. J gave up 4 bases and V 0 bases, and 9 bases lay outside the gene matches. The CDR3 nucleotides read TGTGCCAGCAGCTTAGAGGTGGGGCGGGAGAAATACAATGAGCAGTTCTTC. Protein: CASSLEVGREKYNEQFF.

The chain recombines TRBV4-3 with TRBJ2-5; TRBD1 matches 7 bases. The CDR3 contains 14 residues. Germline CDR1 is LGHNA and CDR2 is YSLEER. Losses at the gene ends were 2 bases for V and 4 bases for J; bases not matched to a gene: 4. The DNA of the CDR3 is TGCGCCAGCAGCCAAAACAGGGGAACAGAGACCCAGTACTTC. This translates into CASSQNRGTETQYF.